The clone carrying this T cell receptor beta chain was counted between two and nine times. What it binds is unknown. The identical CDR3 is also encoded by other nucleotide sequences in the sample. A v3.0 immunoSEQ assay was performed at survey level. The data were produced by immunoSEQ multiplex PCR, yet TCRdb's version contains in-frame clones alone and is incomplete. Here the sample spans 19,000 or so clones, over 70% being singletons. The CDR3 length is 14 residues. V shed 3 bases and J shed 2 bases, with 10 bases lying between them. Germline V CDR1 and CDR2: MDHEN, SYDVKM. This specimen belongs to a study of long-term antiretroviral therapy in people with HIV. General observations from the study: Diversity went up after ART and still fell short of transplant donor controls. Clones that had undergone expansion before ART dominated the repertoire at all time points.

The chain has TRBV28 and TRBJ1-2, with a weak D call TRBD1 (6 bases). This specimen was unsorted PBMCs, taken 0.3 years before starting antiretroviral therapy. This sequence was found in a man aged 45-60 years with HIV. CDR3 loop: CASSFPRGNYGYTF. The DNA of the CDR3 is TGTGCCAGCAGTTTCCCCAGGGGAAACTATGGCTACACCTTC.